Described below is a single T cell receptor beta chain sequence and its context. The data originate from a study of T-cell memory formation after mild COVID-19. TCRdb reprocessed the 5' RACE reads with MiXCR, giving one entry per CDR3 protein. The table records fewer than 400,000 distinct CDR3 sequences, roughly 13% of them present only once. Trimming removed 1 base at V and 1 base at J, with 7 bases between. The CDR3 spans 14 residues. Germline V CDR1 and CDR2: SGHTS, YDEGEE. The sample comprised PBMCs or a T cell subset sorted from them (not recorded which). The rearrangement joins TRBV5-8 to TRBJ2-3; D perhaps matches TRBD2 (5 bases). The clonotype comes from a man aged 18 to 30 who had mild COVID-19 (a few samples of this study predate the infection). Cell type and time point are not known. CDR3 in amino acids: CASSLWRGTDTQYF. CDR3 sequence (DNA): TGTGCCAGCAGCTTGTGGCGGGGCACAGATACGCAGTATTTT.